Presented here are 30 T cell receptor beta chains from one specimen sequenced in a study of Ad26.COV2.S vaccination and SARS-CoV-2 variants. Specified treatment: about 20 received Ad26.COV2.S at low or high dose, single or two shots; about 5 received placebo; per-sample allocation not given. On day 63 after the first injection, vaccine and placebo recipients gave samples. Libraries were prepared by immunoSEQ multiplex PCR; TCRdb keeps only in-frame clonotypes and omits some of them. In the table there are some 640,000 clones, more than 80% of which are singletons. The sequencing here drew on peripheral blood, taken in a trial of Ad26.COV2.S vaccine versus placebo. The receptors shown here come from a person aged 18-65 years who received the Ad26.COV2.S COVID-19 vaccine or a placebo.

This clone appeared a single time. Here the CDR3 reads CATSRAQNTGELFF. DNA for the CDR3: TGTGCCACCAGCAGAGCGCAGAACACCGGGGAGCTGTTTTTT. V and J are TRBV15 and TRBJ2-2; no clear D. The V end was cut by 1 base, the J end by 1 base, with 4 bases between. The CDR3 is 14 amino acids. Germline CDR1 reads LNHNV; CDR2 reads YYDKDF (reference sequence).

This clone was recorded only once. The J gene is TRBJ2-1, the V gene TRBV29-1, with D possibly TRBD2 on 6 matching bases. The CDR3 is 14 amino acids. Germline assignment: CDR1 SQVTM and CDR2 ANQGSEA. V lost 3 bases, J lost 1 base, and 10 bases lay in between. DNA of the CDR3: TGCAGCGTTGATCGGGGGAAATCCTACAATGAGCAGTTCTTC. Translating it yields CSVDRGKSYNEQFF.

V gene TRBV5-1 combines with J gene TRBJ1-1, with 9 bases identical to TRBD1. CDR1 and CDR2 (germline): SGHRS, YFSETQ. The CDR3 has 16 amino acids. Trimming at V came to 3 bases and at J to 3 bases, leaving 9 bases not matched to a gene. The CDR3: CASSSRDRVIDTEAFF. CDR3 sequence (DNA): TGCGCCAGCAGCTCCCGGGACAGGGTAATCGACACTGAAGCTTTCTTT.

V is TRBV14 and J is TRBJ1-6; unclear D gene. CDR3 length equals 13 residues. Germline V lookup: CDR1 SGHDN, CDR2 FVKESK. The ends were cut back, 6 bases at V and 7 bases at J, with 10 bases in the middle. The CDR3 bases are TGTGCCAGCAGTCCCCGCGACAATTCACCCCTCCACTTT. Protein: CASSPRDNSPLHF.

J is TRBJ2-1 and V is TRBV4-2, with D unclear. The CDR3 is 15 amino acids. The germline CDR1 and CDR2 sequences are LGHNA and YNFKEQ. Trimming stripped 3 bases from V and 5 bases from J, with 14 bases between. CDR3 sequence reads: CASSQDMGWDNEQFF. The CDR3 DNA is TGTGCCAGCAGCCAGGATATGGGGTGGGACAATGAGCAGTTCTTC.

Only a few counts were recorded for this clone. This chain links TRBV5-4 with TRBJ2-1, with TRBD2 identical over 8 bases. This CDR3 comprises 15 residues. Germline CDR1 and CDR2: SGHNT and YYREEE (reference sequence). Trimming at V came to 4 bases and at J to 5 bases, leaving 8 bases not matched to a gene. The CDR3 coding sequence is TGTGCCAGCAGCCCACCGGGACTAGAGCACAATGAGCAGTTCTTC. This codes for CASSPPGLEHNEQFF.

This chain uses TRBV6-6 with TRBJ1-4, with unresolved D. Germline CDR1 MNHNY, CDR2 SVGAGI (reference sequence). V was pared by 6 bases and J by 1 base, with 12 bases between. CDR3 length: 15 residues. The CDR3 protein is CASSSRNRTNEKLFF. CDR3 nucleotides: TGTGCCAGCAGCTCCAGAAACCGAACTAATGAAAAACTGTTTTTT.

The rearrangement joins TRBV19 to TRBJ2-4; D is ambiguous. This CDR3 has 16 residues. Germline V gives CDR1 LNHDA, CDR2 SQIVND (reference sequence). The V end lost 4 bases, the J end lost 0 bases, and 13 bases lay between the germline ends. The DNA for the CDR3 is TGTGCCAGTAGTAGCCCCGACCACTTAGCCAAAAACATTCAGTACTTC. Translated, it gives CASSSPDHLAKNIQYF. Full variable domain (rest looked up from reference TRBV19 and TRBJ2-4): DGGITQSPKYLFRKEGQNVTLSCEQNLNHDAMYWYRQDPGQGLRLIYYSQIVNDFQKGDIAEGYSVSREKKESFPLTVTSAQKNPTAFYLCASSSPDHLAKNIQYFGAGTRLSVL.

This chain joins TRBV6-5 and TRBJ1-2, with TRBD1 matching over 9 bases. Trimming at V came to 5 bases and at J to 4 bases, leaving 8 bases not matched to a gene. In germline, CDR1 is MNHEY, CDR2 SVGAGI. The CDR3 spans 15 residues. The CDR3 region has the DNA TGTGCCAGCAGTCCAGGGACAGGGTTTGGCTATGGCTACACCTTC. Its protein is CASSPGTGFGYGYTF.

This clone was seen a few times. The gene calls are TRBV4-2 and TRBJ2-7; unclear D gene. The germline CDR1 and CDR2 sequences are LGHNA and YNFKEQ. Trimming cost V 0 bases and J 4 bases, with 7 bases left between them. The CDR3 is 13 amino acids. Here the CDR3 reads CASSQDSKYEQYF. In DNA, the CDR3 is TGTGCCAGCAGCCAAGACTCTAAATACGAGCAGTACTTC.

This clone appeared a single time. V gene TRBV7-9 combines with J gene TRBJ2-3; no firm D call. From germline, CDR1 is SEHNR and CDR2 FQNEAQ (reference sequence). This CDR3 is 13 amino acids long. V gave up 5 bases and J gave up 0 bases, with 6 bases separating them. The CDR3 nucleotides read TGTGCCAGCAGCAGACAAAGCACAGATACGCAGTATTTT. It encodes CASSRQSTDTQYF.

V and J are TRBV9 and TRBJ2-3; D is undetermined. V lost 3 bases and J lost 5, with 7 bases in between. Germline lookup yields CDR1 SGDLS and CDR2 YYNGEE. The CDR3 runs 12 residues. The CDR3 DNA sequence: TGTGCCAGCAGCGGAACTCAAGATACGCAGTATTTT. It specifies CASSGTQDTQYF.

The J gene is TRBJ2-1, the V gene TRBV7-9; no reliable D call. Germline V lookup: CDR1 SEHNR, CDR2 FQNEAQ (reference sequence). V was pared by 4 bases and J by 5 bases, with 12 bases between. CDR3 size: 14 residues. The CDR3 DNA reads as TGTGCCAGCAGCTCCGCCCTACCCCACAATGAGCAGTTCTTC. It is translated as CASSSALPHNEQFF.

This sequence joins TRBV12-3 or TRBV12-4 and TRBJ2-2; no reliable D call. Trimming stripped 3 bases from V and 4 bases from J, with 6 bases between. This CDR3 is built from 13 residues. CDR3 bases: TGTGCCAGCAGTTTTTTGGCCACCGGGGAGCTGTTTTTT. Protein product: CASSFLATGELFF.

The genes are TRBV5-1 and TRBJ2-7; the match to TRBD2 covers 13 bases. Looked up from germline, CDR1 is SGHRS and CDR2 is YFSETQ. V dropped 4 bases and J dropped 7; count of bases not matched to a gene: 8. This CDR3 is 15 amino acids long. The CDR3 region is CASSQLAGGVLEQYF. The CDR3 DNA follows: TGCGCCAGCAGCCAACTAGCGGGAGGGGTCCTAGAGCAGTACTTC. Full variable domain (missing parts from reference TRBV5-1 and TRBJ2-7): KAGVTQTPRYLIKTRGQQVTLSCSPISGHRSVSWYQQTPGQGLQFLFEYFSETQRNKGNFPGRFSGRQFSNSRSEMNVSTLELGDSALYLCASSQLAGGVLEQYFGPGTRLTVT.

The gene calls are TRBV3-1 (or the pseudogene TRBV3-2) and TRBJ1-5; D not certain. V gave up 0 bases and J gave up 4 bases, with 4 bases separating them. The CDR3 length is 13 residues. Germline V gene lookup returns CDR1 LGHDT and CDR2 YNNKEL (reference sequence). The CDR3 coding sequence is TGTGCCAGCAGCCAAGATTTGAATCAGCCCCAGCATTTT. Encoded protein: CASSQDLNQPQHF.

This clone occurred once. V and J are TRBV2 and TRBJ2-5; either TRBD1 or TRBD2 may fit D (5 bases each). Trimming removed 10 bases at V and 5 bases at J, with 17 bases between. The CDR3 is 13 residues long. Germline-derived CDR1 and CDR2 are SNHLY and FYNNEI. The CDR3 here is CATKKGEGETQYF. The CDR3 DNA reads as TGTGCCACCAAAAAGGGAGAGGGGGAGACCCAGTACTTC.

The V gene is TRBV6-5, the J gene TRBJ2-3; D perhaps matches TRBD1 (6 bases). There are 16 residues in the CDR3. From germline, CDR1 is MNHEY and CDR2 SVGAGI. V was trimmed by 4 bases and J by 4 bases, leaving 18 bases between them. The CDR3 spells CASSFSLGHKADTQYF. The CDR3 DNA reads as TGTGCCAGCAGTTTCTCATTGGGACATAAGGCAGATACGCAGTATTTT.

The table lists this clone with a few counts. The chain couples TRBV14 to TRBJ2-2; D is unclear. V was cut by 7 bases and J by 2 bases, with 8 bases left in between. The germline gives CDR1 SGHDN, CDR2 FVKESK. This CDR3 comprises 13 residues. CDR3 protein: CASTYSNTGELFF. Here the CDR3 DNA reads TGTGCCAGCACCTACAGTAACACCGGGGAGCTGTTTTTT.

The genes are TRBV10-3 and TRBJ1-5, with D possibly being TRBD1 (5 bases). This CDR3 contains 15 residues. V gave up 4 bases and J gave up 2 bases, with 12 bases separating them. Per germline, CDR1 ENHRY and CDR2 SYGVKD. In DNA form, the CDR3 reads TGTGCCATCAGTGTTGGGGCGGCACGCAATCAGCCCCAGCATTTT. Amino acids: CAISVGAARNQPQHF.

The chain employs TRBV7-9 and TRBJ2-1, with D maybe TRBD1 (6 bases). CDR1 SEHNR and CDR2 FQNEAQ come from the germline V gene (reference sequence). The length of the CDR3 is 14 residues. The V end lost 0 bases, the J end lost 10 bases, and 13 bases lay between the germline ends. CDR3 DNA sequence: TGTGCCAGCAGCTTAGCGCAAGGGGGATGGGAGCAGTTCTTC. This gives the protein CASSLAQGGWEQFF.

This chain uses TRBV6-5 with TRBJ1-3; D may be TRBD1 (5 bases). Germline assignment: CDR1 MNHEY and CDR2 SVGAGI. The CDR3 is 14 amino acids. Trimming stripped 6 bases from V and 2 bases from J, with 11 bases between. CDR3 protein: CASSADSTGNTIYF. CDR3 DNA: TGTGCCAGCAGCGCCGACAGTACTGGAAACACCATATATTTT.

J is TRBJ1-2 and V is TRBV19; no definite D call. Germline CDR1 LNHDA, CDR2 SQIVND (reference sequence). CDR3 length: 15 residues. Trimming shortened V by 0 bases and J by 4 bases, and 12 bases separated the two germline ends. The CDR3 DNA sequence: TGTGCCAGTAGTATAGATTCGGACGGACCCTATGGCTACACCTTC. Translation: CASSIDSDGPYGYTF.

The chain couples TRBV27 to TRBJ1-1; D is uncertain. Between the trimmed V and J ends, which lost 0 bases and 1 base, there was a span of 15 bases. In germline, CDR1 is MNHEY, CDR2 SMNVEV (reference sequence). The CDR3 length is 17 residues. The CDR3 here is CASSLSPEGMENTEAFF. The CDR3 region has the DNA TGTGCCAGCAGTTTATCCCCCGAAGGGATGGAGAACACTGAAGCTTTCTTT.

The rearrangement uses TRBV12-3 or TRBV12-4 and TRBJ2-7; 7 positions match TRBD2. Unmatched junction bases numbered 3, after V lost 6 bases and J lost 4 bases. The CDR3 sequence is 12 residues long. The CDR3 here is CASRGGEYEQYF. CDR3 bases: TGTGCCAGCAGGGGGGGGGAGTACGAGCAGTACTTC.

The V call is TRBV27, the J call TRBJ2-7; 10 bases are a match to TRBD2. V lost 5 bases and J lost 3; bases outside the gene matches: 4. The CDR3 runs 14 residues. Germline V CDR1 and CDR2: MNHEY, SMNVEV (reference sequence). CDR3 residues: CASSLKREGYEQYF. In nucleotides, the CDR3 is TGTGCCAGCAGTCTTAAGCGGGAGGGCTACGAGCAGTACTTC.

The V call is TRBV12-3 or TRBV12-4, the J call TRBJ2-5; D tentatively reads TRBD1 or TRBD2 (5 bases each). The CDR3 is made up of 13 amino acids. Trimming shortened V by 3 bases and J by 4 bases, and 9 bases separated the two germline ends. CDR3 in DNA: TGTGCCAGCAGTTTTAAGGGACCAGAGACCCAGTACTTC. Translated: CASSFKGPETQYF.

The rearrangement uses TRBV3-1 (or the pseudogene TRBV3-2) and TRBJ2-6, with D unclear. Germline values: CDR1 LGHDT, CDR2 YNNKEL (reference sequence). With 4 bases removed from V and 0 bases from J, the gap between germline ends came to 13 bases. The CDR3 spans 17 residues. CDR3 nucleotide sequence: TGTGCCAGCAGCCCCCCCATCAGAGACTCTGGGGCCAACGTCCTGACTTTC. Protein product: CASSPPIRDSGANVLTF.

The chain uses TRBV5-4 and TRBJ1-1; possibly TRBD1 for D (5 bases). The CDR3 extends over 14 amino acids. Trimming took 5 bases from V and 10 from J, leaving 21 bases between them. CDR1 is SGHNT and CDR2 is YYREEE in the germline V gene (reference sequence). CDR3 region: CASSSTGILLRAFF. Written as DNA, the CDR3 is TGTGCCAGCAGTTCAACAGGAATTCTCCTTCGAGCTTTCTTT.

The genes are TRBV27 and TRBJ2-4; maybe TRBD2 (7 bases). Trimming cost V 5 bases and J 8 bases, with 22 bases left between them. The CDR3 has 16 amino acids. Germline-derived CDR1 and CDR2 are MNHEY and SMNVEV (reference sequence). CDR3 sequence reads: CASSQRTLGGRDIQYF. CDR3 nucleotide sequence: TGTGCCAGCAGTCAAAGGACCTTAGGGGGGAGGGACATTCAGTACTTC.